The 20 T cell receptor beta chains below come from one sample, sequenced in a study of human thymus T cells. Libraries were prepared by immunoSEQ multiplex PCR; TCRdb keeps only in-frame clonotypes and omits some of them. The data show about 130,000 clones, around 96% seen once. In corrective heart surgery, resections were taken, and these provided the thymus tissue. The sequencing sample was made of thymus tissue. These receptor sequences come from a boy under two years old with a congenital heart defect but otherwise immunologically healthy.

The chain has TRBV7-2 and TRBJ1-1, with 9 bases fitting TRBD1. After removal of 4 bases from V and 3 bases from J, the junction contained 9 bases not matched to a gene. This CDR3 is 16 amino acids long. Per germline, CDR1 SGHTA and CDR2 FQGNSA. CDR3 nucleotides: TGTGCCAGCAGCTCAGGAACAGGGGGCGCCGACACTGAAGCTTTCTTT. Amino acid sequence: CASSSGTGGADTEAFF.

The rearrangement joins TRBV7-9 to TRBJ1-4; no definite D call. V lost 5 bases and J 8 bases, leaving 15 bases between the germline ends. CDR1 and CDR2 (germline): SEHNR, FQNEAQ (reference sequence). The length of the CDR3 is 14 residues. The CDR3 sequence is CASSLDVDREKLFF. The CDR3 DNA reads TGTGCCAGCAGCCTCGACGTGGACCGGGAAAAACTGTTTTTT.

This chain joins TRBV13 and TRBJ1-2; D gene unclear. V was pared by 1 base and J by 0 bases, with 9 bases between. CDR3 length: 15 amino acids. CDR1 PRHDT and CDR2 FYEKMQ come from the germline V gene (reference sequence). The CDR3 is CASSLAPTPNYGYTF. CDR3 DNA: TGTGCCAGCAGCTTAGCCCCGACTCCTAACTATGGCTACACCTTC.

This chain uses TRBV4-2 with TRBJ1-1, with 12 bases lining up with TRBD1. CDR1 LGHNA and CDR2 YNFKEQ come from the germline V gene. The CDR3 is 19 residues long. The J segment lost 3 bases and the V segment lost 0 bases, leaving 11 bases of the junction unmatched. In nucleotides, the CDR3 is TGTGCCAGCAGCCAAGATCTGATAAGGGGGACAGGGGGCTACACTGAAGCTTTCTTT. Amino acids: CASSQDLIRGTGGYTEAFF.

The CDR3 coding sequence is TGTGCCTGGAGTGTACGAGGGGTGACAGGCCCGTATAATTCACCCCTCCACTTT. This encodes CAWSVRGVTGPYNSPLHF. The rearrangement uses TRBV30 and TRBJ1-6; weak D call: TRBD1 (6 bases). The V and J ends lost 0 bases and 4 bases respectively, with 19 bases between them. This CDR3 spans 18 amino acids. The germline V gene has CDR1 GTSNPN and CDR2 SVGIG (reference sequence).

The chain has TRBV5-8 and TRBJ2-7; D is possibly TRBD2 (5 bases). CDR1 is SGHTS and CDR2 is YDEGEE in the germline V gene. V was shortened by 1 base and J by 0 bases, with 14 bases between the two germline ends. The CDR3 runs to 16 residues. CDR3 DNA: TGTGCCAGCAGCTTGTGCGGGCCCCTTAGCTCCTACGAGCAGTACTTC. This sequence encodes CASSLCGPLSSYEQYF.

This chain connects TRBV10-1 to TRBJ2-7, with TRBD1 matching 9 bases. Germline CDR1 and CDR2: WNHNN and SYGVQD (reference sequence). This CDR3 region has 17 residues. V lost 5 bases, J lost 3 bases, and 14 bases stayed unmatched. CDR3 DNA sequence: TGCGCCAGCAGTCTCCCGGACTCCGGGACAGGGAGCTACGAGCAGTACTTC. Protein: CASSLPDSGTGSYEQYF.

V is TRBV6-5 and J is TRBJ1-3; 8 nucleotides align to TRBD1. The CDR3 runs 15 residues. V lost 3 bases to trimming and J lost 4 bases; unmatched junction nucleotides: 5. Looked up from germline, CDR1 is MNHEY and CDR2 is SVGAGI. CDR3 nucleotide sequence: TGTGCCAGCAGTTATAAGACAGGGGACGGAAACACCATATATTTT. This translates into CASSYKTGDGNTIYF.

V and J are TRBV11-2 and TRBJ2-7; TRBD1 agrees at 8 bases. CDR1 and CDR2 from the germline V gene are SGHAT and FQNNGV. The CDR3 totals 15 residues. Unmatched junction bases numbered 9, after V lost 2 bases and J lost 6 bases. In nucleotides, the CDR3 is TGTGCCAGCAGCTTACCGAGGACAGGGCCCTCCGAGCAGTACTTC. It codes for CASSLPRTGPSEQYF.

This rearrangement joins TRBV2 to TRBJ1-6; D is unresolved. The CDR3 is 15 amino acids. Germline values: CDR1 SNHLY, CDR2 FYNNEI. Trimming pared 7 bases from V and 7 bases from J, leaving 17 bases between. The CDR3 sequence is CASKRRRGLNSPLHF. The CDR3 DNA is TGTGCCAGCAAGAGGAGGAGAGGCCTCAATTCACCCCTCCACTTT.

The rearrangement links TRBV7-2 to TRBJ2-1; tentative D call: TRBD2 (6 bases). The germline CDR1 and CDR2 sequences are SGHTA and FQGNSA. This CDR3 has 15 amino acids. Trimming removed 5 bases from V and 8 bases from J, with 19 bases in between. Here the CDR3 DNA reads TGTGCCAGCAGCCCCCGGGACTCCCGGTTGGATGAGCAGTTCTTC. It encodes CASSPRDSRLDEQFF.

The chain uses TRBV12-5 and TRBJ2-5; 7 nucleotides agree with TRBD1. Germline CDR1 is LGHNT and CDR2 is FRNRAP. The CDR3 sequence is 14 residues long. After removal of 6 bases from V and 2 bases from J, the junction contained 6 bases not matched to a gene. The CDR3 nucleotides read TGTGCTAGTGGGGGACAGAACCCTCAAGAGACCCAGTACTTC. Amino acid sequence: CASGGQNPQETQYF. Full variable domain (remainder filled in from reference TRBV12-5 and TRBJ2-5): DARVTQTPRHKVTEMGQEVTMRCQPILGHNTVFWYRQTMMQGLELLAYFRNRAPLDDSGMPKDRFSAEMPDATLATLKIQPSEPRDSAVYFCASGGQNPQETQYFGPGTRLLVL.

The V gene is TRBV5-6, the J gene TRBJ1-1, with D perhaps TRBD1 (6 bases). Trimming took off 3 bases at V and 1 base at J, with 13 bases between the two ends. The CDR3 contains 15 residues. Germline V gene sequence: CDR1 SGHDT, CDR2 YYEEEE. The CDR3 protein is CASSSPGGGNTEAFF. The CDR3 DNA reads as TGTGCCAGCAGCTCCCCAGGAGGGGGGAACACTGAAGCTTTCTTT.

Turning to this clone: Other DNA sequences in the sample encode the same CDR3. The rearrangement links TRBV9 to TRBJ2-3, with unresolved D. The V and J ends lost 0 bases and 4 bases respectively, with 0 bases between them. Germline assignment: CDR1 SGDLS and CDR2 YYNGEE. CDR3 length: 11 amino acids. Written as DNA, the CDR3 is TGTGCCAGCAGCGTAGCAGATACGCAGTATTTT. As protein: CASSVADTQYF. Complete variable domain (other parts from reference TRBV9 and TRBJ2-3): DSGVTQTPKHLITATGQRVTLRCSPRSGDLSVYWYQQSLDQGLQFLIQYYNGEERAKGNILERFSAQQFPDLHSELNLSSLELGDSALYFCASSVADTQYFGPGTRLTVL.

The rearrangement links TRBV5-1 to TRBJ2-1; no clear D gene. Germline V gene data show CDR1 as SGHRS and CDR2 as YFSETQ. The V and J ends lost 4 bases and 8 bases respectively, with 19 bases between them. CDR3 size: 15 residues. Written as DNA, the CDR3 is TGCGCCAGCAGCCTCGGTGCGTTCAAATTGGATGAGCAGTTCTTC. Translation: CASSLGAFKLDEQFF.

In this sample, this clone turned up a few times. The chain couples TRBV28 to TRBJ2-7; 8 bases agree with TRBD1. V lost 4 bases to trimming and J lost 9 bases; unmatched junction nucleotides: 5. Germline V lookup: CDR1 MDHEN, CDR2 SYDVKM. This CDR3 contains 12 residues. The CDR3 spells CASSSRGQGQYF. Here the CDR3 DNA reads TGTGCCAGCAGTTCCCGCGGACAGGGGCAGTACTTC.

The rearrangement uses TRBV7-2 and TRBJ2-7, with TRBD1 matching 9 bases. V was pared by 4 bases and J by 3 bases, with 7 bases of the junction left unmatched. Germline V lookup: CDR1 SGHTA, CDR2 FQGNSA. The CDR3 length is 15 residues. The CDR3 spells CASSSGQGPYYEQYF. CDR3 nucleotides: TGTGCCAGCAGCTCAGGACAGGGGCCTTACTACGAGCAGTACTTC. Full variable domain (missing parts from reference TRBV7-2 and TRBJ2-7): GAGVSQSPSNKVTEKGKDVELRCDPISGHTALYWYRQSLGQGLEFLIYFQGNSAPDKSGLPSDRFSAERTGGSVSTLTIQRTQQEDSAVYLCASSSGQGPYYEQYFGPGTRLTVT.

V and J are TRBV4-3 and TRBJ2-2; D could derive from TRBD1 or TRBD2 (6 bases each). The length of the CDR3 is 17 residues. V lost 0 bases and J 5 bases, leaving 16 bases between the germline ends. Germline-derived CDR1 and CDR2 are LGHNA and YSLEER. The CDR3 region has the DNA TGCGCCAGCAGCCAAGAGGAGGGGGTCAGGGGTACCGGGGAGCTGTTTTTT. Its protein product is CASSQEEGVRGTGELFF.

This chain joins TRBV28 and TRBJ1-2, with a weak D call TRBD1 (6 bases). This CDR3 is built from 15 residues. Germline loops: CDR1 MDHEN, CDR2 SYDVKM. Trimming pared 3 bases from V and 11 bases from J, leaving 22 bases between. CDR3 sequence (DNA): TGTGCCAGCAGTTTTCGGGGGGCGCGAAATTGGCAGTACACCTTC. This codes for CASSFRGARNWQYTF.

CDR3 loop: CASSFRGKPLYNEQFF. The CDR3, as DNA: TGCGCCAGCAGCTTCCGAGGGAAGCCTCTTTACAATGAGCAGTTCTTC. V gene TRBV4-1 combines with J gene TRBJ2-1; D is perhaps TRBD2 (5 bases). Germline CDR1 MGHRA, CDR2 YSYEKL. The CDR3 extends over 16 amino acids. V was cut by 5 bases and J by 4 bases, with 18 bases left in between.